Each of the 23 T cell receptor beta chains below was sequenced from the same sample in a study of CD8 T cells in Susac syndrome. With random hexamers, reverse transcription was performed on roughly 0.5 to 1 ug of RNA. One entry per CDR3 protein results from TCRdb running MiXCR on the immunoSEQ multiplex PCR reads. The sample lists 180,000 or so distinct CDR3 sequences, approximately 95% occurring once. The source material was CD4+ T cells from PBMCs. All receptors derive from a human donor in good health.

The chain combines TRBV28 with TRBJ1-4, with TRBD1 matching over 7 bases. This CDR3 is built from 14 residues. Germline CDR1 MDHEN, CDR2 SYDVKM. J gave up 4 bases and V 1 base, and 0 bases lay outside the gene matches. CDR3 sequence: CASSLYRGNEKLFF. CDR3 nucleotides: TGTGCCAGCAGTTTATACAGGGGTAATGAAAAACTGTTTTTT. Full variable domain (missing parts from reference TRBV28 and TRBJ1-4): DVKVTQSSRYLVKRTGEKVFLECVQDMDHENMFWYRQDPGLGLRLIYFSYDVKMKEKGDIPEGYSVSREKKERFSLILESASTNQTSMYLCASSLYRGNEKLFFGSGTQLSVL.

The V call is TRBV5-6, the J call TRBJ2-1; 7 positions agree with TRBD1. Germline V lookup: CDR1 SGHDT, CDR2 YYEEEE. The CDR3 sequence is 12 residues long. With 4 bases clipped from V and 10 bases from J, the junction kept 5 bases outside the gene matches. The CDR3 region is CASSTTGEEQFF. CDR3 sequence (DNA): TGTGCCAGCAGCACCACAGGGGAGGAGCAGTTCTTC. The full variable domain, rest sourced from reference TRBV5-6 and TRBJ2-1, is DAGVTQSPTHLIKTRGQQVTLRCSPKSGHDTVSWYQQALGQGPQFIFQYYEEEERQRGNFPDRFSGHQFPNYSSELNVNALLLGDSALYLCASSTTGEEQFFGPGTRLTVL.

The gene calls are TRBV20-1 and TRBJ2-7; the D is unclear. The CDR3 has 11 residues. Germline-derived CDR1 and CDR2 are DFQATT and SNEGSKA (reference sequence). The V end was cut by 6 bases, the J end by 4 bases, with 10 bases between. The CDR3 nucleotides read TGCAGTGCGTTAGGACCTTACGAGCAGTACTTC. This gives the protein CSALGPYEQYF.

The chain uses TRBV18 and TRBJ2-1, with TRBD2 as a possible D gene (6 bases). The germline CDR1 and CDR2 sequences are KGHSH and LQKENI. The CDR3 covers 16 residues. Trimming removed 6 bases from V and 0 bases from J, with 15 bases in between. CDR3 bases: TGTGCCAGCTCTCAGACACCGGGACTCTCCTACAATGAGCAGTTCTTC. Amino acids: CASSQTPGLSYNEQFF.

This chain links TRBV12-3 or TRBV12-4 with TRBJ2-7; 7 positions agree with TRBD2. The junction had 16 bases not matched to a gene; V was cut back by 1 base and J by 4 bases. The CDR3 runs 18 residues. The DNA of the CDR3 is TGTGCCAGCAGTTTAGGGTCTAGCGGAATCCCTTTGGGGTACGAGCAGTACTTC. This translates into CASSLGSSGIPLGYEQYF.

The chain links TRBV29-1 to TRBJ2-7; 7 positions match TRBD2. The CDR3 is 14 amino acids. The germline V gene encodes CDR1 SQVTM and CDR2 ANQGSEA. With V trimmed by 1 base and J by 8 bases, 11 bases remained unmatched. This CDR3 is CSVEGTARGVQQYF. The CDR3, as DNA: TGCAGCGTTGAAGGCACAGCTCGGGGGGTTCAGCAGTACTTC.

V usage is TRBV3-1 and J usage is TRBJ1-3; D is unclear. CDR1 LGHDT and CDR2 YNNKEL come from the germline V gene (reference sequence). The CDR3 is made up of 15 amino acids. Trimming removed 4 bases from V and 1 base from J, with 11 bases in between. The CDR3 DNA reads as TGTGCCAGCAGCCCCCCGGGGATTTCTGGAAACACCATATATTTT. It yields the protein CASSPPGISGNTIYF.

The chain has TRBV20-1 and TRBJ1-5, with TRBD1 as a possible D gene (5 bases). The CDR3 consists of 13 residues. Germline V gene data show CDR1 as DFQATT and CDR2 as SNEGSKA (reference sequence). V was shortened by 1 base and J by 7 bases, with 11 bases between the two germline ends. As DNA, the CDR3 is TGCAGTGCTAGAGGTACCTGGGACCAGCCCCAGCATTTT. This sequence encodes CSARGTWDQPQHF.

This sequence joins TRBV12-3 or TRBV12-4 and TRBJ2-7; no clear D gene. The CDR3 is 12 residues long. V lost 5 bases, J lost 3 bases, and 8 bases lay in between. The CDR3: CASSPSNYEQYV. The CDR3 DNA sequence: TGTGCCAGCAGTCCCAGTAACTACGAGCAGTACGTC.

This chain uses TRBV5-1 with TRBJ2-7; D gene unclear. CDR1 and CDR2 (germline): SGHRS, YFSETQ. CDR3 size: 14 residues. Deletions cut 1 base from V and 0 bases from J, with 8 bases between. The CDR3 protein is CASSLTRGSYEQYF. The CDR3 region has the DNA TGCGCCAGCAGCTTGACCAGAGGCTCCTACGAGCAGTACTTC. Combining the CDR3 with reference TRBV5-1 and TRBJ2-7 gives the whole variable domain KAGVTQTPRYLIKTRGQQVTLSCSPISGHRSVSWYQQTPGQGLQFLFEYFSETQRNKGNFPGRFSGRQFSNSRSEMNVSTLELGDSALYLCASSLTRGSYEQYFGPGTRLTVT.

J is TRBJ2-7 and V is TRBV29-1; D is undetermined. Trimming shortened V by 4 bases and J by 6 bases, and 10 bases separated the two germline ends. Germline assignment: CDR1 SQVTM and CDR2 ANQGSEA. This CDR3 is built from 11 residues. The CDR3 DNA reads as TGCAGCGTTGTACTGGGAATCGAGCAGTACGTC. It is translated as CSVVLGIEQYV.

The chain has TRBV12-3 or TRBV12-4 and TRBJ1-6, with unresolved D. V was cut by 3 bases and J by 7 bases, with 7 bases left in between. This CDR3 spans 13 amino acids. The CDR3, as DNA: TGTGCCAGCAGTTTTGTGACCAATTCACCCCTCCACTTT. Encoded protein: CASSFVTNSPLHF.

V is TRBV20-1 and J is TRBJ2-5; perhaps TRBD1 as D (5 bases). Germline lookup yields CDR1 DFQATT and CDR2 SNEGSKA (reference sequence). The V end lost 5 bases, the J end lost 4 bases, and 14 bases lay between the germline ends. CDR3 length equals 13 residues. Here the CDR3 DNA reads TGCAGTGCTGCTCCTTTAACAGGAGAGACCCAGTACTTC. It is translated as CSAAPLTGETQYF.

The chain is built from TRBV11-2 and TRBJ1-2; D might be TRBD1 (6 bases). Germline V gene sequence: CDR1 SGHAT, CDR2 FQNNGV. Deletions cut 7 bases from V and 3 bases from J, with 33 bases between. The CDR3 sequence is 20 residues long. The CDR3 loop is CASNSLPPGPFLGGHYGYTF. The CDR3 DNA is TGTGCCAGCAACTCCTTACCCCCGGGTCCCTTCCTGGGGGGCCACTATGGCTACACCTTC.

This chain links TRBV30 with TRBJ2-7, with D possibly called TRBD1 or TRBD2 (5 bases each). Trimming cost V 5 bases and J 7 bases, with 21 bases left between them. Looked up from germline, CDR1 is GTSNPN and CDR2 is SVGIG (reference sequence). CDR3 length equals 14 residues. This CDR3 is CAWAPGTHTREQYV. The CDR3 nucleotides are TGTGCCTGGGCGCCCGGGACCCACACGCGGGAGCAGTACGTC.

The CDR3, as DNA: TGTGCCAGCAGTGAATGGGCTAAGACCTACGAGCAGTACGTC. Amino acid sequence: CASSEWAKTYEQYV. V and J are TRBV6-1 and TRBJ2-7; D remains ambiguous. The CDR3 contains 14 residues. V was cut by 2 bases and J by 2 bases, with 10 bases left in between. Germline CDR1 MNHNS, CDR2 SASEGT.

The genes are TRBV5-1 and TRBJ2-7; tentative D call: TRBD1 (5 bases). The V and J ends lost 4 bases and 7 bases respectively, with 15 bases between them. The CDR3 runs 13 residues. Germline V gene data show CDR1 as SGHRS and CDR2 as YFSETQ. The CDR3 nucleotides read TGCGCCAGCAGCCCCAAGGACATTAGTGAGCAGTACTTC. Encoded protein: CASSPKDISEQYF. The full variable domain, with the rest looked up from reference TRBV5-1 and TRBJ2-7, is KAGVTQTPRYLIKTRGQQVTLSCSPISGHRSVSWYQQTPGQGLQFLFEYFSETQRNKGNFPGRFSGRQFSNSRSEMNVSTLELGDSALYLCASSPKDISEQYFGPGTRLTVT.

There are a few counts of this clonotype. For the CDR3, the DNA is TGTGCCAGTAGCGGGGGGGCACGCGAGACCCAGTACTTC. Translation gives CASSGGARETQYF. This chain uses TRBV3-1 with TRBJ2-5; 11 bases match TRBD2. This CDR3 has 13 residues. CDR1 and CDR2 from the germline V gene are LGHDT and YNNKEL (reference sequence). V trimming: 9 bases; J trimming: 5 bases; junction bases outside the gene matches: 5.

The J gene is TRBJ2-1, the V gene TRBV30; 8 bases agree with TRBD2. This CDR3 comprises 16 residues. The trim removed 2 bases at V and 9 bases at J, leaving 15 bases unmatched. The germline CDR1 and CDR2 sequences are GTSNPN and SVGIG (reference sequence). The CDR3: CAWSPPRKREFGEQFF. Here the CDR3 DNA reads TGTGCCTGGAGTCCCCCAAGGAAGCGGGAGTTCGGTGAGCAGTTCTTC. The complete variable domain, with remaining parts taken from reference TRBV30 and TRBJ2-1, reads SQTIHQWPATLVQPVGSPLSLECTVEGTSNPNLYWYRQAAGRGLQLLFYSVGIGQISSEVPQNLSASRPQDRQFILSSKKLLLSDSGFYLCAWSPPRKREFGEQFFGPGTRLTVL.

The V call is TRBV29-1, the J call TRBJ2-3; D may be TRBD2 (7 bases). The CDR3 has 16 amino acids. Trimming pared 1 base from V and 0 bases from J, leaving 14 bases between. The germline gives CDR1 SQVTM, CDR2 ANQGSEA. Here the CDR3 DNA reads TGCAGCGTTGAAGGAAAGGGGGGGACTAGCACAGATACGCAGTATTTT. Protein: CSVEGKGGTSTDTQYF.

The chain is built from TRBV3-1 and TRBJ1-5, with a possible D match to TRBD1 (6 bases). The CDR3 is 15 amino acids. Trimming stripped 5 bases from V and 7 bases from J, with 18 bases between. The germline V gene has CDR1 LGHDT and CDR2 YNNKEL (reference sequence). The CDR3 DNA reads TGTGCCAGCAGCTTGTTCGGGGGCGCAGGCCAGCCCCAGCATTTT. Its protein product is CASSLFGGAGQPQHF. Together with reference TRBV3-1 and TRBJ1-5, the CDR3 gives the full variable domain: DTAVSQTPKYLVTQMGNDKSIKCEQNLGHDTMYWYKQDSKKFLKIMFSYNNKELIINETVPNRFSPKSPDKAHLNLHINSLELGDSAVYFCASSLFGGAGQPQHFGDGTRLSIL.

The CDR3 DNA reads as TGTGCCAGCAGCTTAGCCCCACAGCAAAGATATGGCTACACCTTC. Amino acid sequence: CASSLAPQQRYGYTF. The chain recombines TRBV11-2 with TRBJ1-2; D not certain. Germline V gene lookup returns CDR1 SGHAT and CDR2 FQNNGV. CDR3 length equals 15 residues. Deletions cut 1 base from V and 5 bases from J, with 14 bases between.

CDR3 region: CSAGVAGSRDEQYV. The CDR3 coding sequence is TGCAGTGCTGGAGTAGCGGGATCTCGTGACGAGCAGTACGTC. V usage is TRBV20-1 and J usage is TRBJ2-7, with 8 positions matching TRBD2. Losses at the gene ends were 5 bases for V and 5 bases for J; bases not matched to a gene: 11. Germline CDR1 DFQATT, CDR2 SNEGSKA (reference sequence). This CDR3 has 14 amino acids.